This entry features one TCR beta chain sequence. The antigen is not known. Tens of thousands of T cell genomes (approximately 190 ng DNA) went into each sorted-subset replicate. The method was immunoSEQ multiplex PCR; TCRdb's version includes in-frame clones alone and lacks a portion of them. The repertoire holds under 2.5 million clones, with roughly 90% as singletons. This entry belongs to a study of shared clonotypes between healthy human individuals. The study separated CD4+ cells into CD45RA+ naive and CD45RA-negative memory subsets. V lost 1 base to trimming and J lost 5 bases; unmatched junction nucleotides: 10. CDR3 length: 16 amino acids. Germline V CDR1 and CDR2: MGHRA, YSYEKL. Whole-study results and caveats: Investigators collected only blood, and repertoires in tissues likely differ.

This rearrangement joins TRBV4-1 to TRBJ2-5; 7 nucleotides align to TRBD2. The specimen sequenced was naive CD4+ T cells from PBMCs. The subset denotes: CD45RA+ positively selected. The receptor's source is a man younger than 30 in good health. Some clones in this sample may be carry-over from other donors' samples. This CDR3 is CASSQVGTGGGETQYF. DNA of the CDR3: TGCGCCAGCAGCCAAGTCGGTACGGGGGGAGGTGAGACCCAGTACTTC.